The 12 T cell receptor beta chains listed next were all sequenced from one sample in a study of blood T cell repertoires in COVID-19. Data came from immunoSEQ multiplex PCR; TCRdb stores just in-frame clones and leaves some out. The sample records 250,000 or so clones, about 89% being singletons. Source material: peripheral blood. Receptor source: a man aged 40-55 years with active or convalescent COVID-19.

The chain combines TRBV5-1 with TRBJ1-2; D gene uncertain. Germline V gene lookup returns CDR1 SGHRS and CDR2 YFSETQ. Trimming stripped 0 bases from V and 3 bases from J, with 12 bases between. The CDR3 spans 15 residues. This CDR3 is CASSLAAGVDYGYTF. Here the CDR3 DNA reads TGCGCCAGCAGCTTGGCCGCAGGTGTCGACTATGGCTACACCTTC. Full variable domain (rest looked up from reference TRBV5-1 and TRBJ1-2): KAGVTQTPRYLIKTRGQQVTLSCSPISGHRSVSWYQQTPGQGLQFLFEYFSETQRNKGNFPGRFSGRQFSNSRSEMNVSTLELGDSALYLCASSLAAGVDYGYTFGSGTRLTVV.

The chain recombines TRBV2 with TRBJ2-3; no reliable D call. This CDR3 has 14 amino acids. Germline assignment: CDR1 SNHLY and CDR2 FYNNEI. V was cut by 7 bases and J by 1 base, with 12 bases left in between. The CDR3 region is CASTPTSRTDTQYF. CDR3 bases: TGTGCCAGCACCCCGACTTCCCGCACAGATACGCAGTATTTT.

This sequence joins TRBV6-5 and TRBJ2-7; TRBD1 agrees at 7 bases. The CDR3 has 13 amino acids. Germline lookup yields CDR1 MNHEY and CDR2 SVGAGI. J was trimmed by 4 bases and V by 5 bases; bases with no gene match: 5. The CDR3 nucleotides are TGTGCCAGCAGTCGACAGGGTATTTACGAGCAGTACTTC. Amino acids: CASSRQGIYEQYF.

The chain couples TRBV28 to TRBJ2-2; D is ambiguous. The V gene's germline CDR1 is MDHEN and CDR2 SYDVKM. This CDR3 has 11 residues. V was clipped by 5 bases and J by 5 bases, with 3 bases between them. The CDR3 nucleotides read TGTGCCAGCAGTCCAACCGGGGAGCTGTTTTTT. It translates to CASSPTGELFF. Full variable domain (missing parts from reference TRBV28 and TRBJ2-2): DVKVTQSSRYLVKRTGEKVFLECVQDMDHENMFWYRQDPGLGLRLIYFSYDVKMKEKGDIPEGYSVSREKKERFSLILESASTNQTSMYLCASSPTGELFFGEGSRLTVL.

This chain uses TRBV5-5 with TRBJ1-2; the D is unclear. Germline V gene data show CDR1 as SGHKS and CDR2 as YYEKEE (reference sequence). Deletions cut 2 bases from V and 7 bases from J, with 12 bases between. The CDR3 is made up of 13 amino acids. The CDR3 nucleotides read TGTGCCAGCAGCTTACCCGGGAACAGTGGCTACACCTTC. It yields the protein CASSLPGNSGYTF.

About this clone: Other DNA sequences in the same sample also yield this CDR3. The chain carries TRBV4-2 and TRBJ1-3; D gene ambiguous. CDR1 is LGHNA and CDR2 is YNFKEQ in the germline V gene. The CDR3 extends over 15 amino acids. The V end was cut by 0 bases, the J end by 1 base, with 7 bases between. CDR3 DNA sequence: TGTGCCAGCAGCCAAGACAGAGGGTCTGGAAACACCATATATTTT. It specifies CASSQDRGSGNTIYF.

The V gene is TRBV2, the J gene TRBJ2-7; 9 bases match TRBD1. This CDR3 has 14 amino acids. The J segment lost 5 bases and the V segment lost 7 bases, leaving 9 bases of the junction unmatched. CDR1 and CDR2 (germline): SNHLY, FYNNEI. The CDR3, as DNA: TGTGCCAGCACGAGGGGACAGGGTATACACGAGCAGTACTTC. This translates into CASTRGQGIHEQYF.

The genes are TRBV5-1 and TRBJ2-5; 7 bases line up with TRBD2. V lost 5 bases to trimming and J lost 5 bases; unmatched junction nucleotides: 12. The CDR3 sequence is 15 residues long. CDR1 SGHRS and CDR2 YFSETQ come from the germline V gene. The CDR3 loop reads CASRDGEGSRETQYF. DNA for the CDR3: TGCGCCAGCAGGGATGGGGAGGGGTCGAGGGAGACCCAGTACTTC.

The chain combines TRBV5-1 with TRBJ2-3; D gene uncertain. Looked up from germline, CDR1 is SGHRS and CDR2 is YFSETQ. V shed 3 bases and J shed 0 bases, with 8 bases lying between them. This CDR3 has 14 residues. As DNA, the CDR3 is TGCGCCAGCAGCTGGTCCACTAGCACAGATACGCAGTATTTT. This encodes CASSWSTSTDTQYF. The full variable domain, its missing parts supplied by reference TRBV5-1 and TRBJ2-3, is KAGVTQTPRYLIKTRGQQVTLSCSPISGHRSVSWYQQTPGQGLQFLFEYFSETQRNKGNFPGRFSGRQFSNSRSEMNVSTLELGDSALYLCASSWSTSTDTQYFGPGTRLTVL.

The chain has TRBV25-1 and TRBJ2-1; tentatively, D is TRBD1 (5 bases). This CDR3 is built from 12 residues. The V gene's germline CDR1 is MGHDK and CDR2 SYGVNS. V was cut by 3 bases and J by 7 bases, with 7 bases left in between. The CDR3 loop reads CASSDPGNEQFF. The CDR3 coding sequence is TGTGCCAGCAGTGACCCAGGGAATGAGCAGTTCTTC.

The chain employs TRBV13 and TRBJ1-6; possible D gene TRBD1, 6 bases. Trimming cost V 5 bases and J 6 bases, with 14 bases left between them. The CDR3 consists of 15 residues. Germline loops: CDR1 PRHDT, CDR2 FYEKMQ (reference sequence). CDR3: CASSAGTISNSPLHF. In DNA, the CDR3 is TGTGCCAGCAGCGCCGGGACAATTTCTAATTCACCCCTCCACTTT.

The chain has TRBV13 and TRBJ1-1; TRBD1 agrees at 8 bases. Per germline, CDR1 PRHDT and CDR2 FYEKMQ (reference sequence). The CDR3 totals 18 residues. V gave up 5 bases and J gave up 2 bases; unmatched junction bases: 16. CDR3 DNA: TGTGCCAGCAGCCATAGCCGACAGGGGTCCGGGAGAAACACTGAAGCTTTCTTT. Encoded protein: CASSHSRQGSGRNTEAFF.